These 7 T cell receptor beta chains were sequenced from one sample in a study of T cells expressing NK-cell markers (TCRdb year 2020). Libraries came from 5' RACE. The sequencing machine was an Illumina HiSeq 2000. TCRdb reanalyzed the reads, keeping one entry per CDR3 protein sequence and omitting DNA. The table held for this sample gives about 180,000 distinct CDR3 sequences. Around 18% of the sample is taken by the ten largest. Sequencing used blood T cells: a sorted CD56 or NKG2C T cell subset, CD4+ or CD8+ T cells, or bulk PBMC T cells (not recorded which). The receptors stem from a woman aged 18 to 75 in good health.

This rearrangement joins TRBV7-3 to TRBJ2-2; TCRdb designates TRBD2, a call that cannot be tested without DNA. Germline CDR1 is SGHTA and CDR2 is FQGTGA. This CDR3 comprises 15 residues. CDR3 amino acids: CASSHRLAGTGELFF. Full variable domain (rest looked up from reference TRBV7-3 and TRBJ2-2): GAGVSQTPSNKVTEKGKYVELRCDPISGHTALYWYRQSLGQGPEFLIYFQGTGAADDSGLPNDRFFAVRPEGSVSTLKIQRTERGDSAVYLCASSHRLAGTGELFFGEGSRLTVL.

The rearrangement uses TRBV27 and TRBJ1-1; the D gene TCRdb calls, TRBD1, cannot be checked with no DNA. There are 13 residues in the CDR3. Germline CDR1 and CDR2: MNHEY and SMNVEV (reference sequence). The chain's CDR3 is CASTGIGRTEAFF.

The V gene is TRBV6-1, the J gene TRBJ1-4; checking the TCRdb D call of TRBD1 is not possible without DNA. The germline V gene encodes CDR1 MNHNS and CDR2 SASEGT. The CDR3 totals 13 residues. The CDR3 is CASTGTGRLKLFF.

The genes are TRBV24-1 and TRBJ2-3. This CDR3 spans 14 amino acids. Germline V CDR1 and CDR2: KGHDR, SFDVKD. The CDR3 is CATSGPVNTDTQYF.

The chain joins TRBV7-6 to TRBJ2-4. This CDR3 comprises 18 residues. Germline assignment: CDR1 SGHVS and CDR2 FNYEAQ. CDR3 sequence reads: CASSPRFDAAFAKNIQYF.

The chain carries TRBV9 and TRBJ2-2; the TCRdb call, TRBD1, lacks DNA for checking. The CDR3 covers 17 residues. Germline V lookup: CDR1 SGDLS, CDR2 YYNGEE. The CDR3 here is CASSTGDKPPNTGELFF.

This chain connects TRBV11-1 to TRBJ2-3; the D gene TCRdb calls, TRBD2, cannot be checked with no DNA. CDR1 is SGHAT, CDR2 FQDESV, per germline (reference sequence). The CDR3 covers 19 residues. CDR3 residues: CASSFQVRTSGPSTDTQYF.